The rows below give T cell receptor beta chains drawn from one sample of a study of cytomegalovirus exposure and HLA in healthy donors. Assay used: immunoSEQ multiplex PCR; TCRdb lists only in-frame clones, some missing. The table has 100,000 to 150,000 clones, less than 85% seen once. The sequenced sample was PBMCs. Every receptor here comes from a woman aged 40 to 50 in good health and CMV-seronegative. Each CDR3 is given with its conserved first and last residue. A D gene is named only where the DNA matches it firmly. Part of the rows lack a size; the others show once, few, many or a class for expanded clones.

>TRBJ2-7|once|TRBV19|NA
TGTGCCAGTAGTACTTCAGTCTCCTACGAGCAGTACTTC
CASSTSVSYEQYF
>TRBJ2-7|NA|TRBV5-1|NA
TGCGCCAGCGGGAGAAGCGCTGGCGAGCAGTACTTC
CASGRSAGEQYF
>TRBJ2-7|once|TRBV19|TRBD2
TGTGCCAGTAGTATATGGACAGAACTGACTAGCGGGAGGAGGTACGAGCAGTACTTC
CASSIWTELTSGRRYEQYF
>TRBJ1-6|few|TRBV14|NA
TGTGCCAGCAGCCAAGTTCGCGGTAATTCACCCCTCCACTTT
CASSQVRGNSPLHF
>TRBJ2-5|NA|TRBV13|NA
TGTGCCAGCAGCTTAGCACAGGGATGGGAGACCCAGTACTTC
CASSLAQGWETQYF
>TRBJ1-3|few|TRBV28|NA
TGTGCCAGCAGGTCAGGGCTTCTAAACACCATATATTTT
CASRSGLLNTIYF
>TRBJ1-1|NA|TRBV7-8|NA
TGTGCCAGCAGCTTGGAGGGCGGGGGGTTGAACACTGAAGCTTTCTTT
CASSLEGGGLNTEAFF
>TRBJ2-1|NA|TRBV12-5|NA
TGTGCTCCCCGGTCTAGTCACAATGAGCAGTTCTTC
CAPRSSHNEQFF
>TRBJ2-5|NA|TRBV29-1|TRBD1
TGCAGCGGGGGACAGGGGGCCGAGACCCAGTACTTC
CSGGQGAETQYF
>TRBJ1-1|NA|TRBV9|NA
TGTGCCAGCAGCGTAGAAGGACAGCCAAACACTGAAGCTTTCTTT
CASSVEGQPNTEAFF
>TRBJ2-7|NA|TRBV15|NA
TGTGCCACCAGTAGAGGCCAGGGAAACTACGAGCAGTACTTC
CATSRGQGNYEQYF
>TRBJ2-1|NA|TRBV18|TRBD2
TGTGCCAGCTCACCACCGTCTAGCGGGAGAGATGAGCAGTTCTTC
CASSPPSSGRDEQFF
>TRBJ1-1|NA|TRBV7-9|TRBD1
TGTGCCAGCAGCCCGGGACAGATGAACACTGAAGCTTTCTTT
CASSPGQMNTEAFF
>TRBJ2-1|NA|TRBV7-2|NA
TGTGCCAGCAGCTTAGAGGGCCCAGCGGGCCCATACTACAATGAGCAGTTCTTC
CASSLEGPAGPYYNEQFF
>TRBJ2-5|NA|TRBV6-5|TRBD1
TGTGCCAGCAGTTACTCGGACAGGTCCGTAGAGCAGTACTTC
CASSYSDRSVEQYF
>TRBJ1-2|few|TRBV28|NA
TGTGCCAGCAGTTTATTTGGGGAGCGTGGCTACACCTTC
CASSLFGERGYTF
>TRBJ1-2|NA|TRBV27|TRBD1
TGTGCCAGCAGTTTAGACAGGGCTAACTATGGCTACACCTTC
CASSLDRANYGYTF
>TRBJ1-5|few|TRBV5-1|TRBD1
TGCGCCAGCGCCCCGGGACAGGACAATCAGCCCCAGCATTTT
CASAPGQDNQPQHF
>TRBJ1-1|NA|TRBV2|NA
TGTGCCAGCAGAGCCAGCGGGGGTGGATGGATTGAAGCTTTCTTT
CASRASGGGWIEAFF
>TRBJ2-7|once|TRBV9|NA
TGTGCCAGCAGCGTCATGGGGGGGCTTTCGGAAGAGCAGTACTTC
CASSVMGGLSEEQYF
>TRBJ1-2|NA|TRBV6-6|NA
TGTGCCAGCAGTTACCCGAGCGGAGGCTACACCTTC
CASSYPSGGYTF
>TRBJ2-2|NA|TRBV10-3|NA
TGTGCCATCAGTGGCCTAGTGAACACCGGGGAGCTGTTTTTT
CAISGLVNTGELFF
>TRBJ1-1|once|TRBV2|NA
TGTGCCAGCCCAACTCGGTCCATGAACACTGAAGCTTTCTTT
CASPTRSMNTEAFF
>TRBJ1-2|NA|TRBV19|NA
TGTGCCAGTAGTATAGTTCTTTTTCAGGACTATGGCTACACCTTC
CASSIVLFQDYGYTF
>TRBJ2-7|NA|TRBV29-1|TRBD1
TGCAGCGTTGAAGAAGGGTTTGGGACAGGGGGTATTTGGACCTACGAGCAGTACTTC
CSVEEGFGTGGIWTYEQYF
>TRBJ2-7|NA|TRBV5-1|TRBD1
TGCGCCAGCAGCTCAGGGAGCAGGGGGCAGGGCGAGCAGTACTTC
CASSSGSRGQGEQYF
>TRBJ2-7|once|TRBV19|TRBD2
TGTGCCAGTAGTATGTTTAGCGGGGCCTACGAGCAGTACTTC
CASSMFSGAYEQYF
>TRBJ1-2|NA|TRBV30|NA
TGTGCCTGGAGTGCAGGGGTAGGGTCGAATGGCTACACCTTC
CAWSAGVGSNGYTF
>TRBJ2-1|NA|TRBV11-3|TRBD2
TGTGCCAGCAGCTTAAATCTAGCTAGCGGGCAGAGCTCCTACAATGAGCAGTTCTTC
CASSLNLASGQSSYNEQFF
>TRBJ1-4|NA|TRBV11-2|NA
TGTGCCAGCAGCCAAGATCGGGGGGGTGGTGAAAAACTGTTTTTT
CASSQDRGGGEKLFF
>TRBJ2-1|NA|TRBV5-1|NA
TGCGCCAGCAGCTTGGGAGTCGTCGGTGAGCAGTTCTTC
CASSLGVVGEQFF
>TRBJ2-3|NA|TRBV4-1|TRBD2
TGCGCCAGCAGCCTTAGCGGGGGGCGTTCCACAGATACGCAGTATTTT
CASSLSGGRSTDTQYF
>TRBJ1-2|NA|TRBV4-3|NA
TGCGCCAGCAGCCAAAAAACGGGGTTATGGGCTTCTTATGGCTACACCTTC
CASSQKTGLWASYGYTF
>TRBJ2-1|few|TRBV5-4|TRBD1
TGTGCCAGCAGCTTGGGCGGGACAGGGGTGGACAATGAGCAGTTCTTC
CASSLGGTGVDNEQFF
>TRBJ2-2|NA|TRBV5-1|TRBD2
TGCGCCAGCAGCCTCTCGCCGACTAGCGGGAGGAGGGGCACCGGGGAGCTGTTTTTT
CASSLSPTSGRRGTGELFF
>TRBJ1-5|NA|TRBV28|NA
TGTGCCAGCAGTTCTCCAGGGTTGAGGCGCAATCAGCCCCAGCATTTT
CASSSPGLRRNQPQHF
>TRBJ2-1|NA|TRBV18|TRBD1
TGTGCCAGCTCTCCTACCATTCCGGGACAGGGGGCGCTTGGACAGTTCTTC
CASSPTIPGQGALGQFF
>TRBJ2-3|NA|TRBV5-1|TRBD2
TGCGCCAGCAGCTGGGGGGAGGGGTCCACAGATACGCAGTATTTT
CASSWGEGSTDTQYF
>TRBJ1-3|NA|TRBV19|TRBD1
TGTGCCAGTAGTATAGATTTTCGGACAGGCCGGGGGGGCTCTGGAAACACCATATATTTT
CASSIDFRTGRGGSGNTIYF
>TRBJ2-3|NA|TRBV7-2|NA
TGTGCCAGTGGCCTCGCCCCAGATACGCAGTATTTT
CASGLAPDTQYF
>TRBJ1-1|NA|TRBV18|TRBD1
TGTGCCAGCTCACCACCGGGCAGGGGGTTGACTGAAGCTTTCTTT
CASSPPGRGLTEAFF
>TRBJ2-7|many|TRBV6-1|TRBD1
TGTGCCAGCAGTGAAAGGGGGACAGGGGGCTACGAGCAGTACTTC
CASSERGTGGYEQYF
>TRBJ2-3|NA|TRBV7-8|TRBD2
TGTGCCAGCAGCCTTCTAGCGGATACTGCCACAGATACGCAGTATTTT
CASSLLADTATDTQYF
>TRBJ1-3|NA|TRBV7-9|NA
TGTTCCAGCAGCCCTGGAGGGTTAGGAAACACCATATATTTT
CSSSPGGLGNTIYF
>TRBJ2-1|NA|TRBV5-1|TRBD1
TGCGCCAGCAGCTTGGCCACCCATAAAGATCGCCAGGGGGTCCCTAATGAGCAGTTCTTC
CASSLATHKDRQGVPNEQFF